The T cell receptor (beta chain) under discussion was sequenced for a study of blood T cell repertoires in COVID-19. About the research overall: Acute and convalescent COVID-19 samples came from the United States, Italy and Spain.

This table comes from immunoSEQ multiplex PCR, and its TCRdb copy is limited to in-frame clones, with some not included. The data show approximately 56,000 clones, with roughly four fifths seen just once and 6.9% held by the top ten. Trimming stripped 3 bases from V and 2 bases from J, with 11 bases between. Germline V lookup: CDR1 SGDLS, CDR2 YYNGEE. The CDR3 spans 14 residues. The material sequenced was peripheral blood. The TCR sequence derives from a man between 65 and 80 years old with active COVID-19. V and J are TRBV9 and TRBJ2-5; D possibly corresponds to TRBD2 (6 bases). DNA for the CDR3: TGTGCCAGCAGCGCCGGGACTGTACAAGAGACCCAGTACTTC. This translates into CASSAGTVQETQYF.